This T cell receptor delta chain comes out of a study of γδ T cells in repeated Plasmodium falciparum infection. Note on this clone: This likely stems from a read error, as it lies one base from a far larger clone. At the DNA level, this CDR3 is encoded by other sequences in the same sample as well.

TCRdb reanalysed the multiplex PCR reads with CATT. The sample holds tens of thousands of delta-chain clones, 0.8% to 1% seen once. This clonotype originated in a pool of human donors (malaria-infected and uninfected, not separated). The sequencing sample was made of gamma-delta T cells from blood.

The CDR3 nucleotides read TGTGCTCTTGGGAGTGCCTCCCTACTGGGGAAAGGGACCGATAAACTCATCTTT. Protein: CALGSASLLGKGTDKLIF. This chain links TRDV1 with TRDJ1; TRDD3 aligns across 7 bases. TCRdb does not report a J gene; here it was assigned by matching the DNA to germline references. Germline V gene sequence: CDR1 TSWWSYY, CDR2 QGS. Trimming cost V 5 bases and J 2 bases; bases outside gene matches: 17. CDR3 length: 18 amino acids.